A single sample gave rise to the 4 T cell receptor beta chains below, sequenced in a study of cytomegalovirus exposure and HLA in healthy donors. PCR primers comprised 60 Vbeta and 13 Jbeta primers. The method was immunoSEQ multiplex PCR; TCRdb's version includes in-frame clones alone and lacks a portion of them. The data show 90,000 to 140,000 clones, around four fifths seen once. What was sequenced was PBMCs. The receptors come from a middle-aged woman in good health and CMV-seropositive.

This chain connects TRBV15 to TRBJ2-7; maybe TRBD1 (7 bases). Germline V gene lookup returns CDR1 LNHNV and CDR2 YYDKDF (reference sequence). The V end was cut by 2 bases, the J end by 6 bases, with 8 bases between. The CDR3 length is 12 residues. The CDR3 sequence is CATSRQGGEQYF. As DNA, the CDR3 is TGTGCCACCAGCAGACAGGGGGGCGAGCAGTACTTC.

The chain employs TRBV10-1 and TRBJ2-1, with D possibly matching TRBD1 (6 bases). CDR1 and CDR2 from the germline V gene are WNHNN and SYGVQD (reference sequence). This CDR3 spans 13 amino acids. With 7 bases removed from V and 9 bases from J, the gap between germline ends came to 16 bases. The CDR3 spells CASKAGARVEQFF. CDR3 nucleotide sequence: TGCGCCAGCAAGGCAGGGGCTCGGGTTGAGCAGTTCTTC.

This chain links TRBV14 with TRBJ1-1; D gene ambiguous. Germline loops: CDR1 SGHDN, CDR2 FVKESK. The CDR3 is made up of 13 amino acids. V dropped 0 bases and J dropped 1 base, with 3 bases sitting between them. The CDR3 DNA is TGTGCCAGCAGCCAAGACCGGAACACTGAAGCTTTCTTT. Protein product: CASSQDRNTEAFF.

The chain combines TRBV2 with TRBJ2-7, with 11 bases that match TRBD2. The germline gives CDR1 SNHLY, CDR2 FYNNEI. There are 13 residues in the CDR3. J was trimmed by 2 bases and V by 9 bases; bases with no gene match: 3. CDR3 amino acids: CASTSGSPYEQYF. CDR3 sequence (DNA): TGTGCCAGTACTAGCGGGAGTCCCTACGAGCAGTACTTC.